The clone carrying this TCR beta chain has at least ten counts. The antigen remains unidentified. The germline gives CDR1 SQVTM, CDR2 ANQGSEA. Trimming pared 5 bases from V and 6 bases from J, leaving 19 bases between. The CDR3 loop spans 15 amino acids. The data belong to a study of identical twins. Study-level findings and limits: Those out-of-frame alpha sequences shared by twins showed an excess of low generation probability. Out-of-frame beta chain sequences displayed weaker excess sharing between twins. In drawing conclusions, the study used cross-sectional statistical analysis and did not follow the same donors.

TCRdb ran MiXCR on the 5' RACE reads and lists one entry per CDR3 protein. Of approximately 590,000 distinct CDR3 sequences in the sample, roughly 9.5% were seen once. The data were also submitted as part of a second study, on yellow fever vaccine responses in identical twins. This second study says: Reportedly, twins showed a vaccine T cell response that looked partly convergent and partly personalized.

The TCR originated in a woman aged 18-29 years in good health. The sequenced sample was PBMCs. The V and J genes are TRBV29-1 and TRBJ2-2, with D possibly being TRBD1 or TRBD2 (5 bases each). The chain's CDR3 is CSVHLRGAGSGELFF. The CDR3, as DNA: TGCAGCGTTCATCTTCGGGGCGCCGGTTCCGGGGAGCTGTTTTTT.